The present T cell receptor (beta chain) was sequenced within a study of T cells in Graves' hyperthyroidism and ophthalmopathy. Broader study findings: Ophthalmopathy got predicted by the model a median about 6.7 months before its onset. Clonotypes that were expanded in thyroid above 0.001 mostly appeared in blood too.

It was RNA transcripts that yielded the amplified TCR beta CDR3 regions. HTBI primers drove first-round RT-PCR of the TCR CDR3. MiXCR, run by TCRdb on the multiplex PCR reads, gives a single entry per CDR3 protein. The table records hundreds of thousands of distinct CDR3 sequences, roughly a quarter of them present only once. Trimming took 1 base from V and 5 from J, leaving 8 bases between them. The CDR3 totals 13 residues. The germline V gene encodes CDR1 MGHRA and CDR2 YSYEKL. This clonotype has at least ten counts. Its antigen remains unidentified. Each diagnosis was grounded in clinical symptoms, serum thyroxine and TRAb, thyroid ultrasound, and orbital computed tomography.

This TCR came from a woman aged 30 to 39 with Graves' ophthalmopathy. The chain uses TRBV4-1 and TRBJ2-5; no definite D call. Sequenced: blood. DNA for the CDR3: TGCGCCAGCAGCCAAGTAAGGTTGGAGACCCAGTACTTC. Its translation: CASSQVRLETQYF.